The entry below gives a single TCR beta chain sequence along with its context. Its recognized antigen is unknown. No qualities accompany the bases; no much larger clone lies one base away. CDR1 is given as DFQATT and CDR2 as SNEGSKA, both from the germline V gene (reference sequence). V is cut back by 6 bases and J by 0 bases, with 7 bases in the junction unmatched. The CDR3 starts with the cysteine, ends with the phenylalanine, and has 17 residues. The read is trimmed to its CDR3 DNA, 51 bases read in frame from base 1. The entry originates in a study of T-cell reconstitution after alpha-beta-depleted transplantation in children (dated by TCRdb to about 2016). Concerning the study at large: Using TCR repertoire profiling, the study followed T-cell immune reconstitution in a quantitative way in children after TCRalphabeta/CD19-depleted allogeneic hematopoietic cell transplantation.

To prepare the library, PCR was applied. Data came from an Illumina HiSeq 2500. To normalize quantification of the TCRbeta repertoire, the TCR libraries were built with molecular barcoding that relied on unique molecular identifiers. In TCRdb, the public reads were trimmed at Q25 with fastp and aligned with MiXCR, with productive beta chains retained. Each CDR3 protein appears once, grouped with its most common genes and DNA. This sample lists 330,000 or so distinct CDR3 sequences; 10% were detected once. Clones ranked in the top ten supply around 2.4% of the sample. This clonotype was obtained from a human donor who donated a stem cell graft to a child with acute lymphoblastic leukemia. The chain is made from TRBV20-1 and TRBJ2-3; TRBD2 agrees with 15 junctional bases. The starting material was PBMCs from the stem cell graft donor, obtained from the stem cell graft. The CDR3 reads as follows: CSADAGLAGGSTDTQYF. The nucleotide sequence reads as follows: TGCAGTGCCGATGCGGGACTAGCGGGAGGCAGCACAGATACGCAGTATTTT.